Following are 4 T cell receptor beta chains from one sample sequenced in a study of cytomegalovirus exposure and HLA in healthy donors. Repertoires were generated with immunoSEQ multiplex PCR, while TCRdb's copy carries only in-frame clones and drops some. The sample has approximately 62,000 clones; about 90% are singletons. The sequenced sample was PBMCs. The source of these receptors is a woman under 30 in good health and CMV-seronegative.

In nucleotides, the CDR3 is TGTGCCAGCAGCTTAGGTGGGACAGGTCTCAATCAGCCCCAGCATTTT. Translating it yields CASSLGGTGLNQPQHF. This rearrangement joins TRBV7-8 to TRBJ1-5; 8 bases are a match to TRBD1. Trimming at V came to 1 base and at J to 3 bases, leaving 5 bases not matched to a gene. This CDR3 has 16 residues. Germline CDR1 SGHVS, CDR2 FQNEAQ.

This chain joins TRBV28 and TRBJ1-5; the match to TRBD1 covers 9 bases. The J segment lost 2 bases and the V segment lost 3 bases, leaving 14 bases of the junction unmatched. In germline, CDR1 is MDHEN, CDR2 SYDVKM. The CDR3 runs to 19 residues. Written as DNA, the CDR3 is TGTGCCAGCAGTTTTAGGGGGACAGGGCTAAAGGTTGGCAATCAGCCCCAGCATTTT. Protein product: CASSFRGTGLKVGNQPQHF.

This chain uses TRBV6-6 with TRBJ2-4; 8 bases map to TRBD1. The V segment lost 3 bases and the J segment 1 base; nucleotides outside the gene matches: 5. Germline CDR1 and CDR2: MNHNY and SVGAGI (reference sequence). CDR3 length: 16 residues. The CDR3 sequence: CASSYWTGTAKNIQYF. In DNA form, the CDR3 reads TGTGCCAGCAGTTATTGGACAGGGACGGCCAAAAACATTCAGTACTTC.

The chain is built from TRBV29-1 and TRBJ2-1; 11 bases agree with TRBD2. Unmatched junction bases numbered 4, after V lost 6 bases and J lost 0 bases. Germline V gives CDR1 SQVTM, CDR2 ANQGSEA. This CDR3 spans 15 amino acids. The CDR3 DNA follows: TGCAGCGTAGCGGGACTAGCGGACTCCTACAATGAGCAGTTCTTC. It specifies CSVAGLADSYNEQFF.